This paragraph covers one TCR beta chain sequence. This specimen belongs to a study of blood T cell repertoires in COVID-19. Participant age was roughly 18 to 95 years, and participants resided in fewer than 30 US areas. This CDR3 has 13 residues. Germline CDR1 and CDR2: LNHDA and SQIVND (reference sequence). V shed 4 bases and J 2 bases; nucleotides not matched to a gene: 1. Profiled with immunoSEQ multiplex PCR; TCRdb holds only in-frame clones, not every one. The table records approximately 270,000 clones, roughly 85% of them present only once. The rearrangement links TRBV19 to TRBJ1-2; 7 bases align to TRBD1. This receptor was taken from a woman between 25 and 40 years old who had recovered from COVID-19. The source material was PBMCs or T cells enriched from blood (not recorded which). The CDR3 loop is CASSTQGNYGYTF. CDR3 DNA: TGTGCCAGTAGTACACAGGGGAACTATGGCTACACCTTC.